These 32 T cell receptor beta chains were all obtained from the same sample, sequenced in a study of T cell changes during pregnancy in multiple sclerosis. The data were produced by immunoSEQ multiplex PCR, yet TCRdb's version contains in-frame clones alone and is incomplete. The table records tens of thousands of clones, 75% to 90% of them present only once. The source material was peripheral blood, sampled after pregnancy. Source of these receptors: a female donor in good health, enrolled as a control in a pregnancy study.

The V call is TRBV5-4, the J call TRBJ2-7; tentatively, D is TRBD2 (6 bases). This CDR3 has 16 residues. The germline gives CDR1 SGHNT, CDR2 YYREEE (reference sequence). Trimming removed 3 bases from V and 1 base from J, with 17 bases in between. The CDR3 region has the DNA TGTGCCAGCAGCTGGTCCCCCGGGGGACCTTCCTACGAGCAGTACTTC. Encoded protein: CASSWSPGGPSYEQYF.

The chain combines TRBV10-3 with TRBJ1-1, with D possibly being TRBD1 (6 bases). CDR3 length equals 16 residues. V lost 4 bases to trimming and J lost 3 bases, with 18 bases between them. Germline assignment: CDR1 ENHRY and CDR2 SYGVKD. CDR3 amino acids: CAISGGRAGADTEAFF. In DNA, the CDR3 is TGTGCCATCAGTGGGGGGCGGGCGGGCGCGGACACTGAAGCTTTCTTT.

The rearrangement uses TRBV29-1 and TRBJ2-3; the D gene is possibly TRBD1 (6 bases). This CDR3 is 15 amino acids long. The germline V gene encodes CDR1 SQVTM and CDR2 ANQGSEA. V dropped 7 bases and J dropped 2 bases, with 19 bases sitting between them. The CDR3 protein is CSAAPQGRPTDTQYF. The CDR3 region has the DNA TGCAGCGCCGCACCCCAGGGGCGCCCCACAGATACGCAGTATTTT.

The genes are TRBV30 and TRBJ2-5; a weak D match, TRBD2 (6 bases). The ends were cut back, 0 bases at V and 2 bases at J, with 13 bases in the middle. This CDR3 comprises 15 residues. The germline V gene encodes CDR1 GTSNPN and CDR2 SVGIG (reference sequence). CDR3 amino acids: CAWSVGAGLQETQYF. The DNA of the CDR3 is TGTGCCTGGAGTGTAGGAGCGGGTTTACAAGAGACCCAGTACTTC.

The chain uses TRBV2 and TRBJ1-5; 9 nucleotides align to TRBD1. There are 15 residues in the CDR3. V was pared by 4 bases and J by 5 bases, with 6 bases of the junction left unmatched. The germline CDR1 and CDR2 sequences are SNHLY and FYNNEI. The CDR3 protein is CASSGMTGGDQPQHF. The CDR3 DNA sequence: TGTGCCAGCAGTGGAATGACAGGGGGGGATCAGCCCCAGCATTTT.

The V call is TRBV5-4, the J call TRBJ2-1, with TRBD2 identical over 8 bases. The ends lost 4 bases at V and 2 bases at J; junction bases unmatched: 11. The CDR3 loop spans 17 amino acids. Per the germline V gene, CDR1 is SGHNT and CDR2 is YYREEE (reference sequence). The CDR3 DNA follows: TGTGCCAGCAGCCCCCTCTCCGCGGGGGGCCCCTACAATGAGCAGTTCTTC. Residues: CASSPLSAGGPYNEQFF.

The chain employs TRBV27 and TRBJ1-2, with a weak D call TRBD1 (5 bases). Trimming took off 4 bases at V and 3 bases at J, with 15 bases between the two ends. The CDR3 runs 15 residues. Germline V lookup: CDR1 MNHEY, CDR2 SMNVEV (reference sequence). This CDR3 is CASSSAPGVDYGYTF. For the CDR3, the DNA is TGTGCCAGCAGTTCCGCCCCGGGGGTTGACTATGGCTACACCTTC.

The rearrangement links TRBV5-5 to TRBJ2-3; 8 bases agree with TRBD2. Germline CDR1 reads SGHKS; CDR2 reads YYEKEE (reference sequence). The CDR3 has 16 amino acids. The V gene end was trimmed by 0 bases and the J gene end by 5 bases; junction bases not matched to a gene: 8. CDR3 DNA: TGTGCCAGCAGCTTGGGGTCGGGGGGGGCAATAGATACGCAGTATTTT. Its translation is CASSLGSGGAIDTQYF. Full variable domain (remainder filled in from reference TRBV5-5 and TRBJ2-3): DAGVTQSPTHLIKTRGQQVTLRCSPISGHKSVSWYQQVLGQGPQFIFQYYEKEERGRGNFPDRFSARQFPNYSSELNVNALLLGDSALYLCASSLGSGGAIDTQYFGPGTRLTVL.

This chain connects TRBV7-9 to TRBJ1-1; possibly TRBD1 for D (5 bases). This CDR3 is built from 13 residues. V lost 2 bases to trimming and J lost 8 bases, with 12 bases between them. Germline loops: CDR1 SEHNR, CDR2 FQNEAQ (reference sequence). The CDR3 DNA is TGTGCCAGCAGCTTAACAGGAGAGTCAGAAGCTTTCTTT. Translated, it gives CASSLTGESEAFF. The entire variable domain, with the rest obtained from reference TRBV7-9 and TRBJ1-1, is as follows: DTGVSQNPRHKITKRGQNVTFRCDPISEHNRLYWYRQTLGQGPEFLTYFQNEAQLEKSRLLSDRFSAERPKGSFSTLEIQRTEQGDSAMYLCASSLTGESEAFFGQGTRLTVV.

The genes are TRBV2 and TRBJ1-3, with 8 bases matching TRBD1. V trimming: 7 bases; J trimming: 2 bases; junction bases outside the gene matches: 7. The CDR3 loop spans 15 amino acids. Germline V lookup: CDR1 SNHLY, CDR2 FYNNEI. CDR3 sequence reads: CASNTPDRAGNTIYF. CDR3 sequence (DNA): TGTGCCAGCAACACCCCGGACAGGGCTGGAAACACCATATATTTT. Full variable domain (rest looked up from reference TRBV2 and TRBJ1-3): EPEVTQTPSHQVTQMGQEVILRCVPISNHLYFYWYRQILGQKVEFLVSFYNNEISEKSEIFDDQFSVERPDGSNFTLKIRSTKLEDSAMYFCASNTPDRAGNTIYFGEGSWLTVV.

The CDR3 is CASSKVYDSPYEQYF. The CDR3 bases are TGTGCCAGCAGCAAAGTATATGACAGCCCCTACGAGCAGTACTTC. The chain has TRBV21-1 and TRBJ2-7; the table's D call, TRBD1, was not checked against the DNA. TRBV21-1 is recorded as a pseudogene. This CDR3 is 15 amino acids long.

This chain uses TRBV2 with TRBJ2-3; a weak D match, TRBD2 (6 bases). V shed 4 bases and J shed 1 base, with 15 bases lying between them. Per germline, CDR1 SNHLY and CDR2 FYNNEI. This CDR3 has 16 amino acids. This chain's CDR3 is CASSVGRASGTDTQYF. Here the CDR3 DNA reads TGTGCCAGCAGTGTGGGACGGGCTAGCGGCACAGATACGCAGTATTTT.

The chain joins TRBV6-1 to TRBJ2-2; D not resolved. The ends were cut back, 6 bases at V and 2 bases at J, with 7 bases in the middle. Germline values: CDR1 MNHNS, CDR2 SASEGT. CDR3 length: 13 amino acids. The CDR3 here is CASRPLNTGELFF. As DNA, the CDR3 is TGTGCCAGCAGACCACTAAACACCGGGGAGCTGTTTTTT.

This sequence joins TRBV19 and TRBJ1-2; 12 positions agree with TRBD1. The germline V gene has CDR1 LNHDA and CDR2 SQIVND (reference sequence). The CDR3 is made up of 16 amino acids. The V segment lost 1 base and the J segment 11 bases; nucleotides outside the gene matches: 11. The CDR3 DNA reads TGTGCCAGTAGTATAGTTGAGGGACAGGGGGCTAACCGGTACACCTTC. Protein sequence: CASSIVEGQGANRYTF.

The V call is TRBV30, the J call TRBJ1-2; TRBD1 matches 7 bases. The CDR3 runs 13 residues. Germline CDR1 GTSNPN, CDR2 SVGIG (reference sequence). Trimming cost V 1 base and J 4 bases; bases outside gene matches: 3. In DNA form, the CDR3 reads TGTGCCTGGAGTGGCGGGACAGCCTATGGCTACACCTTC. Translated, it gives CAWSGGTAYGYTF.

This clone has a single count. The genes are TRBV2 and TRBJ1-4; perhaps TRBD1 as D (6 bases). The CDR3 spans 16 residues. The germline gives CDR1 SNHLY, CDR2 FYNNEI. V was cut by 8 bases and J by 0 bases, with 16 bases left in between. The CDR3 loop reads CASRLRTASTNEKLFF. As DNA, the CDR3 is TGTGCCAGCCGACTCAGGACAGCCTCAACTAATGAAAAACTGTTTTTT.

The rearrangement uses TRBV29-1 and TRBJ2-2, with D unclear. CDR1 is SQVTM, CDR2 ANQGSEA, per germline. The CDR3 consists of 11 residues. Deletions cut 6 bases from V and 1 base from J, with 3 bases between. In nucleotides, the CDR3 is TGCAGCGTCCTGAACACCGGGGAGCTGTTTTTT. The encoded protein is CSVLNTGELFF.

This chain connects TRBV5-1 to TRBJ1-1; the D is unclear. This CDR3 comprises 15 residues. Germline CDR1 SGHRS, CDR2 YFSETQ. V was trimmed by 0 bases and J by 1 base, leaving 10 bases between them. The CDR3 is CASSLVPGKNTEAFF. CDR3 nucleotides: TGCGCCAGCAGCTTGGTCCCGGGGAAGAACACTGAAGCTTTCTTT. The full variable domain, rest sourced from reference TRBV5-1 and TRBJ1-1, is KAGVTQTPRYLIKTRGQQVTLSCSPISGHRSVSWYQQTPGQGLQFLFEYFSETQRNKGNFPGRFSGRQFSNSRSEMNVSTLELGDSALYLCASSLVPGKNTEAFFGQGTRLTVV.

This clone turned up a few times. The chain employs TRBV7-6 and TRBJ2-2; 7 nucleotides match TRBD2. CDR1 and CDR2 (germline): SGHVS, FNYEAQ. Losses at the gene ends were 4 bases for V and 4 bases for J; bases not matched to a gene: 6. The CDR3 is 15 amino acids. CDR3 amino acids: CASSSGLVGTGELFF. DNA of the CDR3: TGTGCCAGCAGCTCCGGACTAGTTGGCACCGGGGAGCTGTTTTTT.

This clone was picked up one time. The chain links TRBV20-1 to TRBJ2-1, with 8 nucleotides matching TRBD2. The germline V gene encodes CDR1 DFQATT and CDR2 SNEGSKA (reference sequence). This CDR3 is 11 amino acids long. V shed 4 bases and J 11 bases; nucleotides not matched to a gene: 4. This CDR3 is CSANGLAQQFF. Here the CDR3 DNA reads TGCAGTGCTAACGGACTAGCTCAGCAGTTCTTC.

The V and J genes are TRBV2 and TRBJ2-5; 9 bases map to TRBD2. This CDR3 has 16 amino acids. The germline V gene encodes CDR1 SNHLY and CDR2 FYNNEI. V lost 7 bases and J lost 2; bases outside the gene matches: 11. CDR3 loop: CASMDHSGRGQETQYF. CDR3 nucleotide sequence: TGTGCCAGCATGGACCATAGCGGGAGAGGGCAAGAGACCCAGTACTTC.

This chain links TRBV27 with TRBJ1-1; 8 nucleotides align to TRBD1. Germline V CDR1 and CDR2: MNHEY, SMNVEV (reference sequence). CDR3 length equals 15 residues. Trimming at V came to 5 bases and at J to 4 bases, leaving 9 bases not matched to a gene. The chain's CDR3 is CASSPGTGPITEAFF. The CDR3 DNA reads TGTGCCAGCAGTCCCGGGACAGGACCGATCACTGAAGCTTTCTTT.

The chain joins TRBV9 to TRBJ2-1, with 10 bases that match TRBD2. CDR1 and CDR2 (germline): SGDLS, YYNGEE. Trimming cost V 5 bases and J 4 bases; bases outside gene matches: 6. The CDR3 spans 15 residues. CDR3 in amino acids: CASRPASGGYNEQFF. CDR3 nucleotides: TGTGCCAGCAGACCCGCTAGCGGGGGATACAATGAGCAGTTCTTC.

The genes are TRBV12-5 and TRBJ2-3, with D uncertain. Germline loops: CDR1 LGHNT, CDR2 FRNRAP. CDR3 length: 12 residues. Trimming took off 5 bases at V and 2 bases at J, with 5 bases between the two ends. CDR3 nucleotides: TGTGCTAGTGGTCCTTCCACAGATACGCAGTATTTT. Its translation is CASGPSTDTQYF.

The chain is built from TRBV5-5 and TRBJ1-1, with a possible D match to TRBD1 (5 bases). CDR3 length equals 14 residues. Trimming left V 0 bases short and J 6 bases short, with 12 bases between. CDR1 and CDR2 (germline): SGHKS, YYEKEE (reference sequence). The CDR3 spells CASSLGPGGAEAFF. In nucleotides, the CDR3 is TGTGCCAGCAGCTTGGGTCCCGGGGGTGCTGAAGCTTTCTTT.

The chain links TRBV27 to TRBJ2-5, with 8 bases lining up with TRBD2. The CDR3 contains 14 residues. With 5 bases clipped from V and 4 bases from J, the junction kept 6 bases outside the gene matches. Looked up from germline, CDR1 is MNHEY and CDR2 is SMNVEV (reference sequence). CDR3 residues: CASSPSAGGETQYF. The CDR3 DNA reads TGTGCCAGCAGTCCCAGCGCGGGGGGAGAGACCCAGTACTTC.

This chain joins TRBV10-1 and TRBJ2-2; the match to TRBD1 covers 8 bases. The CDR3 length is 15 residues. With V trimmed by 4 bases and J by 4 bases, 5 bases remained unmatched. CDR1 and CDR2 (germline): WNHNN, SYGVQD (reference sequence). CDR3 amino acids: CASSVTQGATGELFF. Written as DNA, the CDR3 is TGCGCCAGCAGTGTGACCCAGGGGGCCACCGGGGAGCTGTTTTTT.

The chain links TRBV9 to TRBJ1-6; 7 bases fit TRBD1. This CDR3 spans 15 amino acids. Unmatched junction bases numbered 0, after V lost 0 bases and J lost 3 bases. CDR1 is SGDLS, CDR2 YYNGEE, per germline. This CDR3 reads CASSVGDSYNSPLHF. CDR3 nucleotides: TGTGCCAGCAGCGTAGGGGACAGCTATAATTCACCCCTCCACTTT.

Many counts were recorded for this clone. The J gene is TRBJ2-7, the V gene TRBV30; 9 bases match TRBD1. Per germline, CDR1 GTSNPN and CDR2 SVGIG (reference sequence). This CDR3 is built from 14 residues. Trimming took 4 bases from V and 5 from J; bases not matched to a gene: 9. CDR3 DNA: TGTGCCTGGAAACCCCCGGACAGGGGCCACGAGCAGTACTTC. Protein sequence: CAWKPPDRGHEQYF.

The CDR3: CATSRGDSGGPQHF. CDR3 sequence (DNA): TGTGCCACCAGCAGAGGGGACAGCGGGGGGCCCCAGCATTTT. The chain joins TRBV15 to TRBJ1-5; 7 bases match TRBD1. Germline assignment: CDR1 LNHNV and CDR2 YYDKDF (reference sequence). This CDR3 contains 14 residues. V lost 1 base, J lost 9 bases, and 6 bases stayed unmatched.

The V gene is TRBV5-1, the J gene TRBJ2-5; D not certain. With 4 bases removed from V and 1 base from J, the gap between germline ends came to 11 bases. Per germline, CDR1 SGHRS and CDR2 YFSETQ. The CDR3 consists of 14 residues. Written as DNA, the CDR3 is TGCGCCAGCAGCGTCCTGAGGCCCCAAGAGACCCAGTACTTC. Translation gives CASSVLRPQETQYF.

The J gene is TRBJ2-7, the V gene TRBV7-2; D gene uncertain. Trimming shortened V by 5 bases and J by 2 bases, and 10 bases separated the two germline ends. This CDR3 region has 13 residues. Germline loops: CDR1 SGHTA, CDR2 FQGNSA. This CDR3 is CASSPRLPYEQYF. CDR3 DNA sequence: TGTGCCAGCAGCCCCAGGTTGCCCTACGAGCAGTACTTC.